This T cell receptor beta chain was captured in a study of T cell repertoires in cytomegalovirus infection (dated by TCRdb to about 2019). For the wider study: Recently identified HLA-C-restricted CMV epitopes, whose presentation resists viral immunomodulation, were targeted by peptide stimulations together with well-studied HLA-B-restricted epitopes. Donor HLA type was relevant to the analysis, as public TCR beta signatures indicated carriage of CMV infection together with the matching HLA type.

In light of the paper, this sample's treatment or condition label describes: in vitro stimulation with specific CMV peptide epitopes to enrich CMV-specific T cells. The CDR3 covers 15 residues, taking in both the cysteine and the phenylalanine. The CDR3 DNA has 45 bases and is translated from base 1. The germline V gene supplies CDR1 MGHRA and CDR2 YSYEKL. On the study overall, not on this receptor specifically: In both this cohort and an independent approximately 400-donor cohort, the cumulative frequency of public TCR beta family members distinguished carriers of CMV infection plus the relevant HLA type. The ex vivo response was dominated by HLA-C-restricted CMV-specific TCR beta clonotypes, which also provided the single most frequent clonotype in two of eight donors.

Points on this clonotype: It has no known antigen specificity. At one boundary the junction diverges from the germline segment, which might be a read error.

TCRdb shows the sequencer as Illumina HiSeq 1500. TCRdb ran its own pipeline on the public reads, namely fastp trimming at Q25 and MiXCR clone calling, and kept in-frame beta chains. Here each entry gathers all rows of one CDR3 protein and keeps the most common genes and DNA. The sample profile shows about half a million distinct CDR3 sequences; 25% to 35% of them were found once. The leading ten clones occupy under 20% of the sample. The TCR was taken from a human donor in good health (CMV status not recorded). Some clones in this sample may be carry-over from other donors' samples. Recombination connected TRBV4-1 to TRBJ2-5; 7 central nucleotides agree with TRBD2. The specimen comprised cultured PBMCs, sampled from culture after CMV antigen stimulation. The CDR3 protein: CASSRLASTQETQYF. The base sequence is TGTGCCAGCAGCCGACTAGCCTCGACACAAGAGACCCAGTACTTC.